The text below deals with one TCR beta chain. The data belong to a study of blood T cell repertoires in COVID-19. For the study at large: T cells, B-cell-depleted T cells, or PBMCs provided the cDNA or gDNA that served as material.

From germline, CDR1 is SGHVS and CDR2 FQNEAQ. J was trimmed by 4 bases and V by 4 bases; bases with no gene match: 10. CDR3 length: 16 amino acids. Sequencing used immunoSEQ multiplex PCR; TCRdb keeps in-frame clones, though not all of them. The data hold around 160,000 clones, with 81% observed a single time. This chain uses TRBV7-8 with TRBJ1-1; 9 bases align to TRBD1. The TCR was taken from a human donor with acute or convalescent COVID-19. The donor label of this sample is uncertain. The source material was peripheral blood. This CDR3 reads CASSSWGQGGVTEAFF. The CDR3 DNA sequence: TGTGCCAGCAGCTCCTGGGGACAGGGTGGAGTCACTGAAGCTTTCTTT.